The rows below give T cell receptor beta chains drawn from one sample of a study of vaccination effects on CD4 cells after COVID-19. The repertoire was sequenced with immunoSEQ multiplex PCR; TCRdb's copy has only in-frame clones and lacks some. The table has approximately 60,000 clones, 55% to 75% seen once. The antigens these receptors bind are not known. This specimen was CD4+ T cells from PBMCs cultured without peptide, taken before COVID-19 vaccination. The receptors were gathered from a human donor who had a prior SARS-CoV-2 infection. CDR3s include the opening cysteine and the closing phenylalanine or tryptophan. A D gene is named only where the DNA matches it firmly. Only some rows state a clone size, as once, few, many or a class for expanded clones.

D gene: -; clone size: few; CDR3 length: 14; J gene: TRBJ2-7; V gene: TRBV3-1/TRBV3-2; CDR3 protein: CASSLRTSSYEQYF; CDR3 DNA: TGTGCCAGCAGCCTAAGGACGTCCTCCTACGAGCAGTACTTC
D gene: -; clone size: -; CDR3 length: 12; J gene: TRBJ2-1; V gene: TRBV2; CDR3 protein: CASKGEYNEQFF; CDR3 DNA: TGTGCCAGCAAGGGCGAGTACAATGAGCAGTTCTTC
D gene: TRBD1; clone size: -; CDR3 length: 16; J gene: TRBJ2-7; V gene: TRBV5-1; CDR3 protein: CASSPGPGQGPYEQYF; CDR3 DNA: TGCGCCAGCAGCCCAGGACCGGGACAGGGACCCTACGAGCAGTACTTC
D gene: TRBD1; clone size: -; CDR3 length: 14; J gene: TRBJ2-5; V gene: TRBV5-4; CDR3 protein: CASSREDREETQYF; CDR3 DNA: TGTGCCAGCAGCCGAGAGGACAGGGAAGAGACCCAGTACTTC
D gene: -; clone size: -; CDR3 length: 11; J gene: TRBJ1-2; V gene: TRBV29-1; CDR3 protein: CSVVGGDGYTF; CDR3 DNA: TGCAGCGTTGTTGGAGGGGACGGCTACACCTTC
D gene: TRBD2; clone size: -; CDR3 length: 16; J gene: TRBJ2-3; V gene: TRBV7-3; CDR3 protein: CASSPRLAGGTDTQYF; CDR3 DNA: TGTGCCAGCAGCCCAAGGCTAGCGGGGGGCACAGATACGCAGTATTTT
D gene: -; clone size: -; CDR3 length: 13; J gene: TRBJ2-3; V gene: TRBV5-1; CDR3 protein: CASSLVVTDTQYF; CDR3 DNA: TGCGCCAGCAGCTTGGTGGTCACAGATACGCAGTATTTT
D gene: -; clone size: -; CDR3 length: 15; J gene: TRBJ2-3; V gene: TRBV14; CDR3 protein: CASSRDFPVTDTQYF; CDR3 DNA: TGTGCCAGCAGCCGGGATTTTCCCGTTACAGATACGCAGTATTTT
D gene: -; clone size: -; CDR3 length: 13; J gene: TRBJ2-1; V gene: TRBV6-5; CDR3 protein: CASTGGLGNEQFF; CDR3 DNA: TGTGCCAGCACTGGGGGGCTCGGCAATGAGCAGTTCTTC
D gene: -; clone size: -; CDR3 length: 13; J gene: TRBJ1-5; V gene: TRBV6-5; CDR3 protein: CASSPTLNQPQHF; CDR3 DNA: TGTGCCAGCAGCCCGACCCTCAATCAGCCCCAGCATTTT